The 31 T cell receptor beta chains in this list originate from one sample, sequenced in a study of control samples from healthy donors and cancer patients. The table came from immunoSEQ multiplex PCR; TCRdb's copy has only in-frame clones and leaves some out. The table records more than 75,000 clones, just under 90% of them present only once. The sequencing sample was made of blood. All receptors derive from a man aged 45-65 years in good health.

The CDR3, as DNA: TGCGCCAGCAGCTTACGACAGGGGGAAACCGGGGAGCTGTTTTTT. Its protein is CASSLRQGETGELFF. The chain combines TRBV4-1 with TRBJ2-2; 9 nucleotides line up with TRBD1. CDR1 is MGHRA and CDR2 is YSYEKL in the germline V gene. V lost 5 bases to trimming and J lost 5 bases; unmatched junction nucleotides: 6. The CDR3 length is 15 residues.

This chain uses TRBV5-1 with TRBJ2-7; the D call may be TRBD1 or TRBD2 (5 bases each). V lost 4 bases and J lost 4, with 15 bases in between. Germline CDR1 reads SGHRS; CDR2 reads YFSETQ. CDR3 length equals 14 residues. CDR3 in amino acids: CASSRGPEGYEQYF. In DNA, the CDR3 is TGCGCCAGCAGCCGGGGCCCGGAAGGGTACGAGCAGTACTTC.

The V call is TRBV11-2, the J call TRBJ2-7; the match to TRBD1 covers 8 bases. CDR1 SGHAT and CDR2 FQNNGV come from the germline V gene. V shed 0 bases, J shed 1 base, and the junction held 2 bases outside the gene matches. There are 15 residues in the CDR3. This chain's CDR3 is CASSLEGQASYEQYF. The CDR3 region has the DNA TGTGCCAGCAGCTTAGAGGGACAGGCGTCCTACGAGCAGTACTTC.

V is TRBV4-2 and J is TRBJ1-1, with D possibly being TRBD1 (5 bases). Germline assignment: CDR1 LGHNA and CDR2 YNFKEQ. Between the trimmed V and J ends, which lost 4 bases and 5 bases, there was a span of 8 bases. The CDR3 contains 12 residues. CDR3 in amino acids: CASSPQGTEAFF. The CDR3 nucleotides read TGTGCCAGCAGCCCTCAGGGAACTGAAGCTTTCTTT.

CDR3 amino acids: CASSLLGIETQYF. The CDR3 nucleotides read TGTGCCAGCAGTTTACTGGGAATAGAGACCCAGTACTTC. The chain uses TRBV12-3 or TRBV12-4 and TRBJ2-5; D unresolved. Between the trimmed V and J ends, which lost 2 bases and 4 bases, there was a span of 8 bases. The CDR3 runs 13 residues.

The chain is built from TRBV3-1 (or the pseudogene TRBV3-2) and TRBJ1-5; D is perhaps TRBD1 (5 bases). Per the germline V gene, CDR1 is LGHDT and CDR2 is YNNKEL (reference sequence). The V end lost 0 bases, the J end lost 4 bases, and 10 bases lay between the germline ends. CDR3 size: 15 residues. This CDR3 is CASSQDPTENQPQHF. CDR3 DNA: TGTGCCAGCAGCCAAGATCCGACAGAGAATCAGCCCCAGCATTTT.

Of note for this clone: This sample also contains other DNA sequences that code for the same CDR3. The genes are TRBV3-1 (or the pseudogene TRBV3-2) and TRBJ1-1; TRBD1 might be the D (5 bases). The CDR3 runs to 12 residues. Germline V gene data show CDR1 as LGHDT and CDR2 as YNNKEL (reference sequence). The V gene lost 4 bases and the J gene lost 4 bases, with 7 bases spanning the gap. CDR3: CASSPGGTEAFF. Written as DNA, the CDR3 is TGTGCCAGCAGCCCTGGGGGCACTGAAGCTTTCTTT.

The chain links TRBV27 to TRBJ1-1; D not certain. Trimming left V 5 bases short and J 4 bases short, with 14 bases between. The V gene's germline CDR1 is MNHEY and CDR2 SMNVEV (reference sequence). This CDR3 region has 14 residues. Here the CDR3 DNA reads TGTGCCAGCAGTGATTTCACGTGGGGCACTGAAGCTTTCTTT. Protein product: CASSDFTWGTEAFF.

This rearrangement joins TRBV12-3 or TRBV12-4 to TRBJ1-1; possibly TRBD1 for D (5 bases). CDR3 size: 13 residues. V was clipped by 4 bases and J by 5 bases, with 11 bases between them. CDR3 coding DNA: TGTGCCAGCAGTTCCCAGGGAAGTACTGAAGCTTTCTTT. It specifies CASSSQGSTEAFF.

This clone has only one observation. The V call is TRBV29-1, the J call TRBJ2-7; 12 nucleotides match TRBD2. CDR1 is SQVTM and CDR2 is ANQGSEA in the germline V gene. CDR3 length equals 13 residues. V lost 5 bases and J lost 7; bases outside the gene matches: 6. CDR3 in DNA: TGCAGCGTTAGCGCTAGCGGGGGGGCTGAGCAGTACTTC. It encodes CSVSASGGAEQYF.

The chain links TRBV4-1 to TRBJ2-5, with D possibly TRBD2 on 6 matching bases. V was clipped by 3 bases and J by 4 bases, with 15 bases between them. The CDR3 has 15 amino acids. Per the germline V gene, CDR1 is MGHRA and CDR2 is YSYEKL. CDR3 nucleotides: TGCGCCAGCAGCCATATGAGTGGGGGGACAGAGACCCAGTACTTC. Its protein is CASSHMSGGTETQYF.

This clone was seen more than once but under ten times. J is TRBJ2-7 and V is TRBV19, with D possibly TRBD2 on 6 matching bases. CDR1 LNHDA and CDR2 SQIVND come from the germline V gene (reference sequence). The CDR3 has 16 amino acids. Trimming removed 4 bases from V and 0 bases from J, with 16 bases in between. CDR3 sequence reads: CASSSRGTELSYEQYF. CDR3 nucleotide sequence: TGTGCCAGTAGTAGCAGAGGGACTGAACTCTCCTACGAGCAGTACTTC.

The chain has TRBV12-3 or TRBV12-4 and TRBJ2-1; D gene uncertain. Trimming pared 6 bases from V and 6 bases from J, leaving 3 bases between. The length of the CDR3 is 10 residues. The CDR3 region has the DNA TGTGCCAGCAGCATCAATGAGCAGTTCTTC. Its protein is CASSINEQFF.

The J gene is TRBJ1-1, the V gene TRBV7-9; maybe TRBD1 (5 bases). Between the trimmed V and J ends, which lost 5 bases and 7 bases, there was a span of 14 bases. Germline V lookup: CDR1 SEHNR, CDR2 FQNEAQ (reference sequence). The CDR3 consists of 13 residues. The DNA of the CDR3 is TGTGCCAGCAGCGACGGACAACGGGGTGAAGCTTTCTTT. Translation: CASSDGQRGEAFF.

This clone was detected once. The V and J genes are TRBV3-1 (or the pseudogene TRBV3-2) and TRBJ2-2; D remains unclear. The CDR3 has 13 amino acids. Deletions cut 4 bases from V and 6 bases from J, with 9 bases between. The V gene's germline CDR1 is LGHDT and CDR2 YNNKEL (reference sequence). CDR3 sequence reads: CASSLRVSGELFF. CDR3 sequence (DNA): TGTGCCAGCAGCCTAAGGGTTTCCGGGGAGCTGTTTTTT.

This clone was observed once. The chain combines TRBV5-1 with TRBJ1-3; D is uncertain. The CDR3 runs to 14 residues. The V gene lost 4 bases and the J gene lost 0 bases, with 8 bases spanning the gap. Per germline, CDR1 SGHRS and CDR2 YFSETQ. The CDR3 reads CASSVGISGNTIYF. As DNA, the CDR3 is TGCGCCAGCAGCGTCGGGATCTCTGGAAACACCATATATTTT.

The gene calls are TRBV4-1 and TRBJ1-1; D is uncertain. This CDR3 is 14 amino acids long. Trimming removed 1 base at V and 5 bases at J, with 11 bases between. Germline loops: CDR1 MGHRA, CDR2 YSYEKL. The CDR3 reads CASSQGPRGTEAFF. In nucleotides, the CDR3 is TGCGCCAGCAGCCAAGGACCAAGAGGGACTGAAGCTTTCTTT.

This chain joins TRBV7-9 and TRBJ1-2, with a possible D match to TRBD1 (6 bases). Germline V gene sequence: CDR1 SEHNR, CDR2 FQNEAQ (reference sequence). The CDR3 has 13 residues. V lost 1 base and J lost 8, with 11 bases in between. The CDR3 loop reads CASSLVETGGYTF. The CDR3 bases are TGTGCCAGCAGCTTAGTCGAGACAGGAGGCTACACCTTC.

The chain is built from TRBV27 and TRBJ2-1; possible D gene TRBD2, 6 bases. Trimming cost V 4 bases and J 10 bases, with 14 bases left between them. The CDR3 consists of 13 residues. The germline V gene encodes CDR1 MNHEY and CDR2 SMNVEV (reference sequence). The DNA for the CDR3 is TGTGCCAGCAGTTATTGGGACTCCCAGGAGCAGTTCTTC. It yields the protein CASSYWDSQEQFF.

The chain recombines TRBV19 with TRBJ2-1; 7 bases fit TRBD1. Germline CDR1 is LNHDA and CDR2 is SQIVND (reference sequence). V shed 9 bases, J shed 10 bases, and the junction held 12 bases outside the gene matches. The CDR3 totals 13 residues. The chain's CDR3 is CASQLQGREEQFF. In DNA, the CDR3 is TGTGCCAGCCAATTACAGGGGCGCGAGGAGCAGTTCTTC.

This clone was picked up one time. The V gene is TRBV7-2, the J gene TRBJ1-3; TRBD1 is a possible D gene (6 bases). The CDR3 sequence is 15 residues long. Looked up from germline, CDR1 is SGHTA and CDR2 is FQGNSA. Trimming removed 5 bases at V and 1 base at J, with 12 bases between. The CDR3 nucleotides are TGTGCCAGCAGCCTATCCAGGGGATCTGGAAACACCATATATTTT. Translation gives CASSLSRGSGNTIYF.

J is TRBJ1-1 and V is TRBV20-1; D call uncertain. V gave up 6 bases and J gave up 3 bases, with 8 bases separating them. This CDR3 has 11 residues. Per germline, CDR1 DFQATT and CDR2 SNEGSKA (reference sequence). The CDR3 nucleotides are TGCAGTGCGCGGCGGGACACTGAAGCTTTCTTT. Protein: CSARRDTEAFF.

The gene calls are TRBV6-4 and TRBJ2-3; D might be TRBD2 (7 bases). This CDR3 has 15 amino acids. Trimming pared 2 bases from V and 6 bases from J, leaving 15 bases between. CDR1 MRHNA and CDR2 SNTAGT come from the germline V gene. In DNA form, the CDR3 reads TGTGCCAGCAGTGACGAGGGGGGGAAGACGGATACGCAGTATTTT. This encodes CASSDEGGKTDTQYF.

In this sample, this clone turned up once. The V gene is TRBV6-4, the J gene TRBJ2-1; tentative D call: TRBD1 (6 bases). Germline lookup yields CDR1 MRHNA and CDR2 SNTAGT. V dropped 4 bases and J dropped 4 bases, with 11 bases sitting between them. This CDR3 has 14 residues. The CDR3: CASSGDTSYNEQFF. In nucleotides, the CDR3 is TGTGCCAGCAGTGGGGACACTAGTTACAATGAGCAGTTCTTC.

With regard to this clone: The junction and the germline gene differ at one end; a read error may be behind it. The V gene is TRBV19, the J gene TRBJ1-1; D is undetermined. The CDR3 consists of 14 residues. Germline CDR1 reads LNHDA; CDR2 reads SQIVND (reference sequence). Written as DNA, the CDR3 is TGTGCCGGTAGTTTACTCAGGTTGTCCACTGAAGCTTTCTTT. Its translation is CAGSLLRLSTEAFF. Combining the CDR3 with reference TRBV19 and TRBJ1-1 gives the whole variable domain DGGITQSPKYLFRKEGQNVTLSCEQNLNHDAMYWYRQDPGQGLRLIYYSQIVNDFQKGDIAEGYSVSREKKESFPLTVTSAQKNPTAFYLCAGSLLRLSTEAFFGQGTRLTVV.

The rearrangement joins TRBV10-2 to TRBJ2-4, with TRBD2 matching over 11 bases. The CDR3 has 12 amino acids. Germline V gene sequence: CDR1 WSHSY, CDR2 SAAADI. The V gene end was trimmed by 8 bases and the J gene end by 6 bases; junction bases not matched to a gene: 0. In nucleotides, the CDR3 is TGCGCCAGCGGGACTAGCGGAAACATTCAGTACTTC. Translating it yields CASGTSGNIQYF.

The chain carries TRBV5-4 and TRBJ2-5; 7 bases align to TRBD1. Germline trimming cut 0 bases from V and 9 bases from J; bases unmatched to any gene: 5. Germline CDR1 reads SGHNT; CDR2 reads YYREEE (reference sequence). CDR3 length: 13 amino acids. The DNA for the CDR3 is TGTGCCAGCAGCTTGGTAGAGGGGGCCCCCCAGTACTTC. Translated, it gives CASSLVEGAPQYF.

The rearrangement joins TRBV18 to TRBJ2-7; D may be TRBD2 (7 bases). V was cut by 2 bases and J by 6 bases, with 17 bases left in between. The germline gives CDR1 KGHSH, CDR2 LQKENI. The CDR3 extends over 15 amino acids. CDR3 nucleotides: TGTGCCAGCTCACCAGCGGGGGCCCTCCGGGGCGAGCAGTACTTC. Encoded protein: CASSPAGALRGEQYF.

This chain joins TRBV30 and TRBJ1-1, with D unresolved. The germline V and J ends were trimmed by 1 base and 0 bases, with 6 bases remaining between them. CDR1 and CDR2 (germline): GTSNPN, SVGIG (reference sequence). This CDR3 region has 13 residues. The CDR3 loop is CAWSEQVNTEAFF. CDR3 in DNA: TGTGCCTGGAGTGAGCAGGTGAACACTGAAGCTTTCTTT.

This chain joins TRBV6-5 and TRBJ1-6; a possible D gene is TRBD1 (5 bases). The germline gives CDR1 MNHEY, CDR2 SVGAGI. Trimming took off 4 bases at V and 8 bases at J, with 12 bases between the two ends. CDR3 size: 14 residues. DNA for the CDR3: TGTGCCAGCAGTTTGACACAGGACCATTCACCCCTCCACTTT. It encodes CASSLTQDHSPLHF.

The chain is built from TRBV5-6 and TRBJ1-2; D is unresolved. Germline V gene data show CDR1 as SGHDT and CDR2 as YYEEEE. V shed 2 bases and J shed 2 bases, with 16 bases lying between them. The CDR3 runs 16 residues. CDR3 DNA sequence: TGTGCCAGCAGCTTAGGCGGTGTAGGGAGGAACTATGGCTACACCTTC. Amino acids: CASSLGGVGRNYGYTF.